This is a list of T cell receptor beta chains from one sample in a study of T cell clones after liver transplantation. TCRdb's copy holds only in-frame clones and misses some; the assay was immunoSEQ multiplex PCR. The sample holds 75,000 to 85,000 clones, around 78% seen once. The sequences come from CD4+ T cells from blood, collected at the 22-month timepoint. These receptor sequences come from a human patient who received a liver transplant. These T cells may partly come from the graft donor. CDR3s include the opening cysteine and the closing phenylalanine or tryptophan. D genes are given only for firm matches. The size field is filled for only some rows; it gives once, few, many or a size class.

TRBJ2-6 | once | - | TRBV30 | TGTGCCTGGAGTGTAGGGCAGGGTAAGCCTGGGGCCAACGTCCTGACTTTC | CAWSVGQGKPGANVLTF
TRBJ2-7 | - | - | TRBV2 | TGTGCCAGCAGTACCGGGACGGCCCGCGGGGAGCAGTACTTC | CASSTGTARGEQYF
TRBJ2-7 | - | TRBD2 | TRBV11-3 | TGTGCCAGCAGCTCCGGGACTAGGGGGGACGAGCAGTACTTC | CASSSGTRGDEQYF
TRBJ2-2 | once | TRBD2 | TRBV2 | TGTGCCAGCAGTTCCCTAGCGGGGGACGGGGAGCTGTTTTTT | CASSSLAGDGELFF
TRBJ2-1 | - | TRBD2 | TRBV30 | TGTGCCTGGAGTGTACCGACTAGCGGAACCAATGAGCAGTTCTTC | CAWSVPTSGTNEQFF
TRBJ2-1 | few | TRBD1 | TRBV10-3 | TGTGCCATCAGTGAGTCGACAGGGTGGGGGAGCAATGAGCAGTTCTTC | CAISESTGWGSNEQFF
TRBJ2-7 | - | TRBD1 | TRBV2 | TGTGCCAGCAGTGGACAGGGCTACTACGAGCAGTACTTC | CASSGQGYYEQYF
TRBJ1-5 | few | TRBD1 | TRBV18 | TGTGCCAGCTCACCGGGACAGGGGAGCAATCAGCCCCAGCATTTT | CASSPGQGSNQPQHF
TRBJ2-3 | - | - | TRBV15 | TGTGCCACCAGCAGGTGGGGGGGCAGCACAGATACGCAGTATTTT | CATSRWGGSTDTQYF
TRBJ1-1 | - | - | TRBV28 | TGTGCCAGCAGTTTGGCTCGCAGGATCACTGAAGCTTTCTTT | CASSLARRITEAFF
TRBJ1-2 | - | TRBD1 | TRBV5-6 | TGTGCCAGCAGCTTGGAACCGGGACAGGGGCCTTATGGCTACACCTTC | CASSLEPGQGPYGYTF
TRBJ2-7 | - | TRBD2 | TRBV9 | TGTGCCAGCAGCGTAGCGGGGGGAGTCATTTACGAGCAGTACTTC | CASSVAGGVIYEQYF
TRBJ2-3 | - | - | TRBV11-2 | TGTGCCAGCAGCTATTGGAGCGGCACAGATACGCAGTATTTT | CASSYWSGTDTQYF